Shown below are 11 T cell receptor beta chains from a single sample sequenced in a study of beta chain features in type 1 diabetes. All of the isolated RNA was reverse transcribed, so expressed TCRB transcripts were sequenced. Clones were read by immunoSEQ multiplex PCR, and TCRdb kept only the in-frame ones, dropping some. This table holds around 450,000 clones, over 9.5% found once. Sequencing used naive CD4+ T cells from blood. These receptors all come from a young woman in good health.

This clone was counted between two and nine times. This chain connects TRBV29-1 to TRBJ2-5, with a weak D call TRBD1 (5 bases). Germline CDR1 SQVTM, CDR2 ANQGSEA. V was shortened by 4 bases and J by 1 base, with 7 bases between the two germline ends. This CDR3 comprises 12 residues. CDR3 nucleotide sequence: TGCAGCGTTGCTAGGGGCCAAGAGACCCAGTACTTC. Translation gives CSVARGQETQYF.

The V call is TRBV7-3, the J call TRBJ1-1, with unresolved D. The CDR3 runs to 14 residues. V gave up 0 bases and J gave up 1 base, with 6 bases separating them. The germline V gene has CDR1 SGHTA and CDR2 FQGTGA. The CDR3 sequence: CASSLTAGNTEAFF. Here the CDR3 DNA reads TGTGCCAGCAGCTTAACTGCAGGGAACACTGAAGCTTTCTTT.

This clone was found a few times. V and J are TRBV7-9 and TRBJ2-1; a possible D gene is TRBD2 (6 bases). The CDR3 is 16 residues long. The V end lost 5 bases, the J end lost 6 bases, and 20 bases lay between the germline ends. CDR1 and CDR2 from the germline V gene are SEHNR and FQNEAQ (reference sequence). The CDR3 coding sequence is TGTGCCAGCAGCCGCCTGGGGGGTACACATAGCAATGAGCAGTTCTTC. Translation: CASSRLGGTHSNEQFF.

This chain links TRBV19 with TRBJ2-2; no clear D. The CDR3 covers 12 residues. The V end lost 4 bases, the J end lost 4 bases, and 4 bases lay between the germline ends. Looked up from germline, CDR1 is LNHDA and CDR2 is SQIVND (reference sequence). DNA for the CDR3: TGTGCCAGTAGTAGTCGCACCGGGGAGCTGTTTTTT. Translating gives CASSSRTGELFF.

The V call is TRBV18, the J call TRBJ1-2; 7 nucleotides line up with TRBD1. Germline V gives CDR1 KGHSH, CDR2 LQKENI. CDR3 size: 14 residues. The V gene end was trimmed by 4 bases and the J gene end by 2 bases; junction bases not matched to a gene: 4. CDR3: CASSLGQLNYGYTF. In nucleotides, the CDR3 is TGTGCCAGCTCACTGGGACAGCTCAACTATGGCTACACCTTC. The entire variable domain, with the rest obtained from reference TRBV18 and TRBJ1-2, is as follows: NAGVMQNPRHLVRRRGQEARLRCSPMKGHSHVYWYRQLPEEGLKFMVYLQKENIIDESGMPKERFSAEFPKEGPSILRIQQVVRGDSAAYFCASSLGQLNYGYTFGSGTRLTVV.

This rearrangement joins TRBV29-1 to TRBJ1-5; the D is unclear. Trimming left V 4 bases short and J 3 bases short, with 7 bases between. CDR1 and CDR2 (germline): SQVTM, ANQGSEA. There are 12 residues in the CDR3. The CDR3: CSVGSHNQPQHF. CDR3 DNA: TGCAGCGTTGGGAGCCACAATCAGCCCCAGCATTTT.

The V and J genes are TRBV27 and TRBJ1-2; the D gene is possibly TRBD1 (6 bases). Per germline, CDR1 MNHEY and CDR2 SMNVEV (reference sequence). V shed 5 bases and J shed 0 bases, with 13 bases lying between them. The CDR3 length is 15 residues. The CDR3 DNA is TGTGCCAGCAGTCCTCAGGGGAGGGCTAACTATGGCTACACCTTC. Translation: CASSPQGRANYGYTF.

The chain combines TRBV12-2 with TRBJ2-7; the D call in the table, TRBD1, was not verified against the DNA. TRBV12-2 is reported as a pseudogene. The CDR3 extends over 16 amino acids. CDR3 nucleotides: TGTGCAAGTCGCTTAGCTGGGACAGGGAGGGCCTACGAGCAGTACTTC. Amino acid sequence: CASRLAGTGRAYEQYF.

This clone was detected only a few times. The V call is TRBV5-1, the J call TRBJ2-3; TRBD1 aligns across 9 bases. Germline V lookup: CDR1 SGHRS, CDR2 YFSETQ. Trimming cost V 8 bases and J 6 bases; bases outside gene matches: 10. The CDR3 is made up of 14 amino acids. In DNA form, the CDR3 reads TGCGCCAGTTATACAGGGGGCCGTAGGGATACGCAGTATTTT. Translated, it gives CASYTGGRRDTQYF.

V is TRBV4-2 and J is TRBJ2-5; TRBD1 agrees at 8 bases. The CDR3 spans 15 residues. Germline V lookup: CDR1 LGHNA, CDR2 YNFKEQ. V lost 1 base and J lost 3; bases outside the gene matches: 4. CDR3: CASSQGAGGEETQYF. The CDR3 coding sequence is TGTGCCAGCAGCCAAGGGGCAGGGGGCGAAGAGACCCAGTACTTC.

This clone was detected a few times. This chain uses TRBV13 with TRBJ1-1; weak D call: TRBD1 (6 bases). Trimming removed 0 bases from V and 5 bases from J, with 10 bases in between. The CDR3 sequence is 14 residues long. Germline CDR1 and CDR2: PRHDT and FYEKMQ (reference sequence). The CDR3 bases are TGTGCCAGCAGCTTAGGTTTAACAGGGACTGAAGCTTTCTTT. It translates to CASSLGLTGTEAFF.